This TCR beta chain was recorded in a study of OX40 agonist ivuxolimab in advanced cancers. Whole-study context: Subjects had a mean age of around 63 years, with a range of 23 to 79; 82.7% were male. General study findings and limits: On average, CD8+ T cells showed a greater number of expanded clones than CD4+. Relatively little clonal expansion, among the lowest observed, appeared in partial responders at 0.1-3.0 mg/kg.

As regards this clone: The antigen remains unidentified.

Assay: immunoSEQ multiplex PCR; the TCRdb copy retains only in-frame clones and omits some. The sample shows about 89,000 clones, approximately 90% of them seen only once. This CDR3 is 15 amino acids long. J lost 5 bases, V lost 5 bases, and 5 bases had no gene match. Germline CDR1 reads MNHEY; CDR2 reads SVGAGI. This receptor was obtained from an adult with an advanced solid tumor such as melanoma, head and neck, liver or kidney cancer. This rearrangement joins TRBV6-5 to TRBJ2-5; TRBD2 agrees at 13 bases. Material: CD4+ or CD8+ T cells sorted from blood, obtained in a trial of the OX40 agonist ivuxolimab. Here the CDR3 reads CASSRLAGGGETQYF. In DNA form, the CDR3 reads TGTGCCAGCAGTCGACTAGCGGGGGGCGGGGAGACCCAGTACTTC.